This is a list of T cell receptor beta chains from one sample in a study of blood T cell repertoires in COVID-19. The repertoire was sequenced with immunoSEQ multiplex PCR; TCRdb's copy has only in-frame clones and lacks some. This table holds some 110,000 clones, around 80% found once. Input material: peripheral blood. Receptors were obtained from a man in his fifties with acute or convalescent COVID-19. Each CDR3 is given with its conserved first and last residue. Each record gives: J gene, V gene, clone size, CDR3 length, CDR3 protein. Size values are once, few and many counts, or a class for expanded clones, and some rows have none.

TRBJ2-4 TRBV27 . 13 CASGPAGKNIQYF
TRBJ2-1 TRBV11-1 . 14 CASSSGTKPHEQFF
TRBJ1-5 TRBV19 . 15 CASSISGYSNQPQHF
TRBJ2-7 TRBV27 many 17 CASMTWTSGSPTYEQYF
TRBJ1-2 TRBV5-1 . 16 CASSLVEAPVDYGYTF
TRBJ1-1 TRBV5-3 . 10 CARKGAEAFF
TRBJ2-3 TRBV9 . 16 CASSVEGQGITDTQYF
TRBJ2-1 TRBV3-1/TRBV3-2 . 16 CASSQDQGLAGGPQFF
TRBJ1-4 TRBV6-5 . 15 CASSYSFAGNEKLFF
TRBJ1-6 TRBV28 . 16 CASSPHKLGHNSPLHF
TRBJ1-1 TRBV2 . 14 CASSDRGMNTEAFF
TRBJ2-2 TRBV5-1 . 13 CASGLGGTGELFF
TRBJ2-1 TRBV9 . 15 CASSVSTAGRDEQFF
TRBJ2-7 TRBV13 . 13 CASSLVGDYEQYF
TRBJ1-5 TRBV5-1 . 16 CASSWGDRGGNQPQHF
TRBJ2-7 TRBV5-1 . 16 CASSFAIAGGPYEQYF
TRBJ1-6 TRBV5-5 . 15 CASSLEAREGSPLHF
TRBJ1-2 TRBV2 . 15 CASSVDPQGARGYTF
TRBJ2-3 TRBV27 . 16 CASRAIAGEDTDTQYF
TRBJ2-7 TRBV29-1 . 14 CSVEDRLAGDEQYF
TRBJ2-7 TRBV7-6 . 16 CASSLEVPGRGYEQYF
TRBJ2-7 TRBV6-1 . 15 CASSEDSSFGYEQYF
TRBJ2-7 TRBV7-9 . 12 CASSLGLDEQYF
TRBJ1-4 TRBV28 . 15 CASRSPGQDNEKLFF
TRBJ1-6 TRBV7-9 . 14 CASSPGTLNSPLHF
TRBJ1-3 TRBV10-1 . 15 CASSEEGRAGNTIYF
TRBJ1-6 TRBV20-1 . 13 CSASSRVNSPLHF
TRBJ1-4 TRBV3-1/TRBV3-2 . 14 CASSNTEFNEKLFF
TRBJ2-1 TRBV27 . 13 CARGAGVRNEQFF
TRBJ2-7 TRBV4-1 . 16 CASSHSGREGIYEQYF
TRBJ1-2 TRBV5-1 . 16 CASSSQDRGYFYGYTF
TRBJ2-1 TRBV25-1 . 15 CASSLSGGLYNEQFF
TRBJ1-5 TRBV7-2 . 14 CASSRQGKGQPQHF
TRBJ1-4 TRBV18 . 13 CASSPRGREKLFF
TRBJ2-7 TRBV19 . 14 CASSLRTGIYEQYF
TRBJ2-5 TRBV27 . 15 CASSSFDNPDETQYF
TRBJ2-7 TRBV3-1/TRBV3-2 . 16 CASSHAVGWGVYEQYF
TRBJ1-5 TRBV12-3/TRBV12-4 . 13 CASTLGGNQPQHF
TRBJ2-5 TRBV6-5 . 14 CASTPGGREETQYF
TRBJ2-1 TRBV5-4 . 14 CASSPGTGVNEQFF
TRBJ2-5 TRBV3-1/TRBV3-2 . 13 CASTGQVAETQYF
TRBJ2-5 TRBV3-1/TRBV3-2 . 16 CASSQDGRVGQETQYF
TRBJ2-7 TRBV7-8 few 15 CASSAPGLLGDEQYF
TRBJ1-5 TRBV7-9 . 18 CASSFPEGQLYSNQPQHF
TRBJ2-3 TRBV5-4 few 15 CASSWAGGMIDTQYF
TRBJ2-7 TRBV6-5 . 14 CASSYLGEYYEQYF
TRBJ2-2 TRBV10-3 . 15 CAISESQGAGGELFF
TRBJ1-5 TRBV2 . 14 CASRWTGGNQPQHF
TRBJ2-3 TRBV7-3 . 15 CASSLTGLTTDTQYF
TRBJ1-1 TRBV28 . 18 CASSFLFQGSRGNTEAFF
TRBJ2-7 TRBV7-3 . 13 CASSLGLGREQYF
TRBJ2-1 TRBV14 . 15 CASSHREGLYNEQFF